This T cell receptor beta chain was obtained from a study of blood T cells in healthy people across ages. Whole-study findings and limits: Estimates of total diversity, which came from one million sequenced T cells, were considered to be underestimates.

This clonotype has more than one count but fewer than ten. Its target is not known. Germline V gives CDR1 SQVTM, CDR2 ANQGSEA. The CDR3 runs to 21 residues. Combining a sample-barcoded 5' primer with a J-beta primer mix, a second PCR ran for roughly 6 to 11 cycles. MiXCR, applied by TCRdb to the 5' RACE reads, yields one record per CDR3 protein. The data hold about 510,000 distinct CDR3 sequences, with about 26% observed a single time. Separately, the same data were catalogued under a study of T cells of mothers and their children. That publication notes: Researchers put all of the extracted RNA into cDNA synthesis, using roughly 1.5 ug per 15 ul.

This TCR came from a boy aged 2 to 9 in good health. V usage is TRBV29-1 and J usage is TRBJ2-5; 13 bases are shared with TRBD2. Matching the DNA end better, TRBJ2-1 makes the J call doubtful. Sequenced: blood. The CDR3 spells CSVEGDPGLAGILRGDNEQFF. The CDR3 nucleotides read TGCAGCGTTGAAGGAGACCCGGGACTAGCGGGGATTTTAAGGGGAGACAATGAGCAGTTCTTC.